The 27 T cell receptor beta chains listed next were all sequenced from one sample in a study of CD8+ T cells in alopecia areata (dated by TCRdb to 2017 to 2018). The time point label of this sample denotes: 20 to 30 weeks on oral tofacitinib. The sample's treatment or condition label, in plain terms: oral pan-JAK inhibitor, 5-10 mg twice daily. Receptors were amplified or captured by the immunoSEQ multiplex PCR assay. To provide template for TCR sequencing, every sample had RNA extracted and reverse transcribed into cDNA. The table comes from immuneACCESS by way of TCRdb, which keeps in-frame sequences with V and J called. Part of the clones is missing from these tables; in studies checked, under half for an unresolved V gene and the rest for unknown reasons. The sample table records over 100,000 clones; under 60% of these occur just once. 9% to 15% of the sample comes from the top ten. Material: CD8+ T cells sorted from blood, obtained at week 24, from a patient treated with tofacitinib. The receptor source for this set is a human donor with alopecia areata.

This clone was seen only once. This sequence joins TRBV25-1 and TRBJ1-1; D is uncertain. Per the germline V gene, CDR1 is MGHDK and CDR2 is SYGVNS. The CDR3 extends over 13 amino acids. Between the trimmed V and J ends, which lost 8 bases and 0 bases, there was a span of 10 bases. In DNA, the CDR3 is TGTGCCAGCTCCCGGGGTATGAACACTGAAGCTTTCTTT. Residues: CASSRGMNTEAFF.

The J gene is TRBJ1-2, the V gene TRBV5-1, with 8 bases lining up with TRBD1. Germline assignment: CDR1 SGHRS and CDR2 YFSETQ. CDR3 length: 16 amino acids. J was trimmed by 0 bases and V by 4 bases; bases with no gene match: 8. The CDR3 DNA reads as TGCGCCAGCAGCCCGACAGGGGCGTACTCTAACTATGGCTACACCTTC. Translated, it gives CASSPTGAYSNYGYTF.

The rearrangement uses TRBV19 and TRBJ1-1; D gene uncertain. The germline V and J ends were trimmed by 7 bases and 1 base, with 7 bases remaining between them. The CDR3 is made up of 12 amino acids. Germline-derived CDR1 and CDR2 are LNHDA and SQIVND (reference sequence). The CDR3 protein is CASIGENTEAFF. In DNA, the CDR3 is TGTGCCAGTATTGGAGAGAACACTGAAGCTTTCTTT.

The genes are TRBV19 and TRBJ1-1; TRBD1 agrees at 7 bases. CDR3 length equals 17 residues. Per the germline V gene, CDR1 is LNHDA and CDR2 is SQIVND (reference sequence). The V gene end was trimmed by 0 bases and the J gene end by 1 base; junction bases not matched to a gene: 8. The CDR3 DNA follows: TGTGCCAGTAGTATAGAAATCTTAAGGGACAGGAACACTGAAGCTTTCTTT. Translating it yields CASSIEILRDRNTEAFF.

V and J are TRBV5-1 and TRBJ2-7, with 12 nucleotides matching TRBD1. The junction had 9 bases not matched to a gene; V was cut back by 3 bases and J by 5 bases. Germline lookup yields CDR1 SGHRS and CDR2 YFSETQ. This CDR3 has 16 residues. DNA of the CDR3: TGCGCCAGCAGCTCACTTCCGGGACAGGGGGCCCACGAGCAGTACTTC. It translates to CASSSLPGQGAHEQYF.

The chain links TRBV29-1 to TRBJ2-7, with D possibly being TRBD1 (6 bases). Germline loops: CDR1 SQVTM, CDR2 ANQGSEA. V was clipped by 4 bases and J by 0 bases, with 13 bases between them. There are 14 residues in the CDR3. In nucleotides, the CDR3 is TGCAGCGTTGCCGGACAGACCGACTCCTACGAGCAGTACTTC. It encodes CSVAGQTDSYEQYF.

With respect to this clone: The junction and the germline gene differ at one end; a read error may be behind it. This sequence joins TRBV5-4 and TRBJ1-6; the D is unclear. This CDR3 has 13 amino acids. The germline V gene encodes CDR1 SGHNT and CDR2 YYREEE (reference sequence). The CDR3 DNA is TGCGCCAGCAGCCAAGATACGGAGTCACCCCTCCACTTT. This sequence encodes CASSQDTESPLHF.

The chain joins TRBV9 to TRBJ1-6; D not certain. Trimming took off 0 bases at V and 7 bases at J, with 8 bases between the two ends. The length of the CDR3 is 14 residues. Per germline, CDR1 SGDLS and CDR2 YYNGEE. The CDR3 DNA reads as TGTGCCAGCAGCGTAGACCAGAGAAATTCACCCCTCCACTTT. Protein sequence: CASSVDQRNSPLHF.

The J gene is TRBJ1-1, the V gene TRBV5-6; the match to TRBD1 covers 7 bases. V lost 4 bases to trimming and J lost 6 bases; unmatched junction nucleotides: 6. This CDR3 region has 13 residues. CDR1 and CDR2 (germline): SGHDT, YYEEEE. This CDR3 reads CASSPTGLAEAFF. The CDR3, as DNA: TGTGCCAGCAGCCCGACAGGGTTGGCTGAAGCTTTCTTT.

The chain links TRBV9 to TRBJ2-4, with a weak D call TRBD1 (6 bases). The CDR3 sequence is 12 residues long. Germline CDR1 is SGDLS and CDR2 is YYNGEE. V lost 0 bases and J lost 13, with 11 bases in between. In nucleotides, the CDR3 is TGTGCCAGCAGCGTAGGGGCAGGGGAGCAGTACTTC. This sequence encodes CASSVGAGEQYF. Full variable domain (outside the CDR3, taken from reference TRBV9 and TRBJ2-4): DSGVTQTPKHLITATGQRVTLRCSPRSGDLSVYWYQQSLDQGLQFLIQYYNGEERAKGNILERFSAQQFPDLHSELNLSSLELGDSALYFCASSVGAGEQYFGAGTRLSVL.

This clone was recorded a few times. The CDR3 nucleotides are TGTGCCTGGTCGACCGTGGGGTATTATGGCTACACCTTC. It specifies CAWSTVGYYGYTF. J is TRBJ1-2 and V is TRBV30, with no clear D. This CDR3 contains 13 residues. The germline V and J ends were trimmed by 5 bases and 5 bases, with 15 bases remaining between them. The germline V gene has CDR1 GTSNPN and CDR2 SVGIG (reference sequence).

The chain carries TRBV2 and TRBJ1-3, with no clear D. The CDR3 has 13 residues. Germline-derived CDR1 and CDR2 are SNHLY and FYNNEI. The V and J ends lost 2 bases and 2 bases respectively, with 4 bases between them. The CDR3 here is CASSETAGNTIYF. CDR3 bases: TGTGCCAGCAGTGAAACAGCTGGAAACACCATATATTTT.

This clone showed up just a few times. The J gene is TRBJ1-2, the V gene TRBV7-9; possible D gene TRBD1, 5 bases. The CDR3 runs to 11 residues. Germline V gives CDR1 SEHNR, CDR2 FQNEAQ (reference sequence). The V end lost 7 bases, the J end lost 8 bases, and 11 bases lay between the germline ends. CDR3 residues: CASTPGDGYTF. CDR3 bases: TGTGCCAGCACCCCTGGGGACGGCTACACCTTC.

This clone has only a few counts. The chain combines TRBV7-9 with TRBJ2-7, with D perhaps TRBD1 (6 bases). The CDR3 runs to 12 residues. The germline V gene encodes CDR1 SEHNR and CDR2 FQNEAQ (reference sequence). V lost 5 bases and J 6 bases, leaving 11 bases between the germline ends. CDR3 region: CASSPTGIEQYF. The CDR3 DNA reads as TGTGCCAGCAGCCCGACAGGCATCGAGCAGTACTTC.

V usage is TRBV7-6 and J usage is TRBJ1-2; TRBD1 is a possible D gene (6 bases). Germline CDR1 reads SGHVS; CDR2 reads FNYEAQ. V was trimmed by 5 bases and J by 2 bases, leaving 9 bases between them. CDR3 length: 13 residues. CDR3 residues: CASSHGQNYGYTF. The CDR3 DNA is TGTGCCAGCAGCCACGGACAGAACTATGGCTACACCTTC.

DNA for the CDR3: TGTGCCAGCAGTTTCGAGGGGGTGCGTCAGCCCCAGCATTTT. Translation gives CASSFEGVRQPQHF. The chain has TRBV27 and TRBJ1-5; a possible D gene is TRBD1 (6 bases). This CDR3 spans 14 amino acids. The V end lost 3 bases, the J end lost 6 bases, and 12 bases lay between the germline ends. The germline V gene encodes CDR1 MNHEY and CDR2 SMNVEV (reference sequence).

This clone came up a few times. This chain links TRBV7-9 with TRBJ1-2, with a possible D match to TRBD1 (6 bases). The CDR3 sequence is 15 residues long. Germline CDR1 and CDR2: SEHNR and FQNEAQ (reference sequence). V shed 6 bases and J shed 3 bases, with 17 bases lying between them. CDR3 amino acids: CASSAQGKGHYGYTF. CDR3 DNA sequence: TGTGCCAGCAGTGCCCAGGGGAAAGGACACTATGGCTACACCTTC.

The chain recombines TRBV19 with TRBJ2-3, with D uncertain. CDR3 length equals 13 residues. The ends were cut back, 3 bases at V and 4 bases at J, with 8 bases in the middle. Looked up from germline, CDR1 is LNHDA and CDR2 is SQIVND (reference sequence). As DNA, the CDR3 is TGTGCCAGTAGTATTGAGTACCCAGATACGCAGTATTTT. Its translation is CASSIEYPDTQYF.

The sample holds a few counts of this clone. V and J are TRBV7-8 and TRBJ1-4, with 7 bases identical to TRBD1. V lost 1 base and J lost 7; bases outside the gene matches: 9. Germline CDR1 SGHVS, CDR2 FQNEAQ. CDR3 length: 16 amino acids. This CDR3 is CASSLVRDRSFEKLFF. CDR3 nucleotide sequence: TGTGCCAGCAGCTTAGTCCGGGACAGATCTTTTGAAAAACTGTTTTTT.

A word on this clone: One end of the junction is discordant with germline, which a read error may explain. J is TRBJ1-1 and V is TRBV11-2, with D perhaps matching TRBD1 (5 bases). The CDR3 contains 17 residues. In germline, CDR1 is SGHAT, CDR2 FQNNGV. Here the CDR3 reads CASSLGFGGRENTEAFF. CDR3 coding DNA: TGTGCCAGCAGCTTAGGGTTTGGTGGCAGGGAGAACACTGAAGCCTTCTTT.

The J gene is TRBJ1-1, the V gene TRBV19, with 8 bases lining up with TRBD1. Germline-derived CDR1 and CDR2 are LNHDA and SQIVND (reference sequence). The V segment lost 8 bases and the J segment 1 base; nucleotides outside the gene matches: 3. This CDR3 has 13 residues. CDR3 DNA: TGTGCCAGTTGGACAGGGACGAACACTGAAGCTTTCTTT. Its translation is CASWTGTNTEAFF.

A few counts support this clone. The rearrangement joins TRBV27 to TRBJ2-5; TRBD1 might be the D (6 bases). The V and J ends lost 10 bases and 2 bases respectively, with 11 bases between them. Germline CDR1 is MNHEY and CDR2 is SMNVEV (reference sequence). The CDR3 has 12 amino acids. Here the CDR3 DNA reads TGTGCCACCTCGACAGGACAAGAGACCCAGTACTTC. This sequence encodes CATSTGQETQYF.

The genes are TRBV27 and TRBJ1-6; 9 bases are shared with TRBD1. The junction had 3 bases not matched to a gene; V was cut back by 5 bases and J by 7 bases. The CDR3 sequence is 14 residues long. Per the germline V gene, CDR1 is MNHEY and CDR2 is SMNVEV (reference sequence). CDR3 in DNA: TGTGCCAGCAGTACGACAGGGGGAAATTCACCCCTCCACTTT. It encodes CASSTTGGNSPLHF.

This clone showed up just a few times. The chain carries TRBV29-1 and TRBJ2-2; the match to TRBD2 covers 9 bases. This CDR3 contains 13 residues. J gave up 4 bases and V 4 bases, and 1 base lay outside the gene matches. CDR1 and CDR2 (germline): SQVTM, ANQGSEA. CDR3 in amino acids: CSVGGGATGELFF. In nucleotides, the CDR3 is TGCAGCGTTGGCGGGGGGGCCACCGGGGAGCTGTTTTTT.

With regard to this clone: Other DNA sequences in this specimen translate into the identical CDR3. The V call is TRBV6-5, the J call TRBJ1-1; the D gene is possibly TRBD1 (5 bases). V was pared by 5 bases and J by 1 base, with 8 bases between. Per germline, CDR1 MNHEY and CDR2 SVGAGI. There are 13 residues in the CDR3. The CDR3 is CASSHGGNTEAFF. CDR3 in DNA: TGTGCCAGCAGTCACGGGGGGAACACTGAAGCTTTCTTT.

This clone was detected once. This chain uses TRBV5-1 with TRBJ1-6; the D is unclear. Germline loops: CDR1 SGHRS, CDR2 YFSETQ. Trimming stripped 1 base from V and 7 bases from J, with 6 bases between. This CDR3 spans 13 amino acids. The DNA of the CDR3 is TGCGCCAGCAGCTTGTATCTCAATTCACCCCTCCACTTT. Its protein product is CASSLYLNSPLHF.

This clone occurred many times. The rearrangement links TRBV15 to TRBJ2-3, with TRBD2 identical over 12 bases. Germline V lookup: CDR1 LNHNV, CDR2 YYDKDF (reference sequence). The CDR3 contains 16 residues. With 0 bases clipped from V and 4 bases from J, the junction kept 2 bases outside the gene matches. The CDR3 loop reads CATSRDLAGGPDTQYF. CDR3 bases: TGTGCCACCAGCAGAGATCTAGCGGGGGGGCCAGATACGCAGTATTTT.